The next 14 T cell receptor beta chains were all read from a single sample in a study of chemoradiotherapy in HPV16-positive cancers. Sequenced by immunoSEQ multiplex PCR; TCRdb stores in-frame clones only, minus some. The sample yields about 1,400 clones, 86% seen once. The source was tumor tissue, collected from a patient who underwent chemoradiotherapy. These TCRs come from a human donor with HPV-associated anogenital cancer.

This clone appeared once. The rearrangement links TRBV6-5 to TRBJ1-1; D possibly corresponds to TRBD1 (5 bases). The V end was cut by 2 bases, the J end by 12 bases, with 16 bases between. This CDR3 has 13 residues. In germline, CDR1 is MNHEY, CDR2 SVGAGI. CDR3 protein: CASSYDGVGATFF. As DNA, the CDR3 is TGTGCCAGCAGTTACGATGGGGTAGGGGCAACTTTCTTT.

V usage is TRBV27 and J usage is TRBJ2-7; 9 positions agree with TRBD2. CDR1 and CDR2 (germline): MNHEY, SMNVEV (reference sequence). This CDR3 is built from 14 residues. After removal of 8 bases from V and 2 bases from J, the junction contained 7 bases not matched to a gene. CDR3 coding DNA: TGTGCCAGCTCCCCGACTAGCGGCCCCTACGAGCAGTACTTC. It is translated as CASSPTSGPYEQYF.

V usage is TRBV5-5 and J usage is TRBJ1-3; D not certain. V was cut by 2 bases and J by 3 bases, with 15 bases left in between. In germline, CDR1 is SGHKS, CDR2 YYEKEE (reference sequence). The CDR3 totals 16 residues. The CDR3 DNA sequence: TGTGCCAGCAGCTTCCGGCGGGGAGTGGTTGGAAACACCATATATTTT. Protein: CASSFRRGVVGNTIYF.

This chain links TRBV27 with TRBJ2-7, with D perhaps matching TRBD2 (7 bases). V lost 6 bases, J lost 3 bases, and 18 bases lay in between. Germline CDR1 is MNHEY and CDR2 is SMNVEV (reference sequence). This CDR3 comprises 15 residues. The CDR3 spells CASSPKGGKSYEQYF. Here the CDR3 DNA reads TGTGCCAGCAGCCCTAAGGGGGGGAAGAGCTACGAGCAGTACTTC.

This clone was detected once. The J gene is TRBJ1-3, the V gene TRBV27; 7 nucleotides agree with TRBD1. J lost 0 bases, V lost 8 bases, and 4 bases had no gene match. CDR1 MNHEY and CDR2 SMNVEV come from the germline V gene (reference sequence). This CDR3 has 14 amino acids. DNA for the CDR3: TGTGCCAGCTGGGACAGCCACTCTGGAAACACCATATATTTT. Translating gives CASWDSHSGNTIYF.

The chain's CDR3 is CASSFGDRTDEKLFF. DNA for the CDR3: TGCGCCAGCAGCTTTGGCGACAGGACAGATGAAAAACTGTTTTTT. The chain uses TRBV5-1 and TRBJ1-4, with D maybe TRBD1 (6 bases). Germline V gene data show CDR1 as SGHRS and CDR2 as YFSETQ. CDR3 length: 15 amino acids. Trimming removed 2 bases from V and 6 bases from J, with 14 bases in between. Full variable domain (rest looked up from reference TRBV5-1 and TRBJ1-4): KAGVTQTPRYLIKTRGQQVTLSCSPISGHRSVSWYQQTPGQGLQFLFEYFSETQRNKGNFPGRFSGRQFSNSRSEMNVSTLELGDSALYLCASSFGDRTDEKLFFGSGTQLSVL.

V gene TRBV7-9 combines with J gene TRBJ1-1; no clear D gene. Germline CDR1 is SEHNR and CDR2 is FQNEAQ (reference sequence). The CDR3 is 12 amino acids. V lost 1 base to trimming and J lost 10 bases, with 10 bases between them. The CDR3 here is CASSLDPGRAFF. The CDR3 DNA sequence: TGTGCCAGCAGCTTAGATCCGGGGAGAGCTTTCTTT. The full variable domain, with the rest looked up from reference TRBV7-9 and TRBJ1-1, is DTGVSQNPRHKITKRGQNVTFRCDPISEHNRLYWYRQTLGQGPEFLTYFQNEAQLEKSRLLSDRFSAERPKGSFSTLEIQRTEQGDSAMYLCASSLDPGRAFFGQGTRLTVV.

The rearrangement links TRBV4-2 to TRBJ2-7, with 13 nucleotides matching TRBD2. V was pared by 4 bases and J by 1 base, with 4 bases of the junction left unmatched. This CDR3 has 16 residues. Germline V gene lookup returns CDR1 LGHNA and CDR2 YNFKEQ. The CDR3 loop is CASSLTSGGASYEQYF. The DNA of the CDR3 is TGTGCCAGCAGCCTCACTAGCGGGGGGGCTTCCTACGAGCAGTACTTC.

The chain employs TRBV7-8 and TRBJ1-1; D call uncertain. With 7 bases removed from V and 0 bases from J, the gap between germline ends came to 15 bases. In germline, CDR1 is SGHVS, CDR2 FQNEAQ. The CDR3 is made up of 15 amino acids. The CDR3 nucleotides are TGTGCCAGCACCTTGGCCGGTAGGATGAACACTGAAGCTTTCTTT. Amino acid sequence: CASTLAGRMNTEAFF.

In DNA, the CDR3 is TGCGCCAGCAGCCAAGAGGGCAGCTTTGAAGAGCAGTACTTC. Its protein product is CASSQEGSFEEQYF. This chain links TRBV4-1 with TRBJ2-7; D gene uncertain. The CDR3 covers 14 residues. V was trimmed by 0 bases and J by 7 bases, leaving 13 bases between them. From germline, CDR1 is MGHRA and CDR2 YSYEKL.

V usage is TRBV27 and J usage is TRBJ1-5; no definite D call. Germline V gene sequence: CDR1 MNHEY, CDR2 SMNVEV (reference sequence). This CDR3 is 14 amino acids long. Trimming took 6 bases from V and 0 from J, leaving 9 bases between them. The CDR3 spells CASSSDGSNQPQHF. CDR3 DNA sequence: TGTGCCAGCAGCTCGGACGGTAGCAATCAGCCCCAGCATTTT.

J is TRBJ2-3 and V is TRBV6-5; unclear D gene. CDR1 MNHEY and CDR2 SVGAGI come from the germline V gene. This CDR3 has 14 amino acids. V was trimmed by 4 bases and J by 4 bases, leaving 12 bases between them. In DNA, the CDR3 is TGTGCCAGCAGTTTGAATCTGTTTGCAGATACGCAGTATTTT. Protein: CASSLNLFADTQYF.

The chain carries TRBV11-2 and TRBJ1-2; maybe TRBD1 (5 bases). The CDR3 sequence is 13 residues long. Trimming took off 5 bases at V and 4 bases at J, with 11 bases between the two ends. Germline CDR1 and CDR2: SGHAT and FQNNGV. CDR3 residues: CASSPGHVYGYTF. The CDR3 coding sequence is TGTGCCAGCAGCCCCGGACATGTCTATGGCTACACCTTC.

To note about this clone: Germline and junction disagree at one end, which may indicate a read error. The CDR3 DNA sequence: TGTGCCAGCAGCATAGGGGGGGTGGCTCCGGTCTTC. Amino acids: CASSIGGVAPVF. This rearrangement joins TRBV7-9 to TRBJ2-1; TRBD2 might be the D (7 bases). The length of the CDR3 is 12 residues. In germline, CDR1 is SEHNR, CDR2 FQNEAQ (reference sequence).